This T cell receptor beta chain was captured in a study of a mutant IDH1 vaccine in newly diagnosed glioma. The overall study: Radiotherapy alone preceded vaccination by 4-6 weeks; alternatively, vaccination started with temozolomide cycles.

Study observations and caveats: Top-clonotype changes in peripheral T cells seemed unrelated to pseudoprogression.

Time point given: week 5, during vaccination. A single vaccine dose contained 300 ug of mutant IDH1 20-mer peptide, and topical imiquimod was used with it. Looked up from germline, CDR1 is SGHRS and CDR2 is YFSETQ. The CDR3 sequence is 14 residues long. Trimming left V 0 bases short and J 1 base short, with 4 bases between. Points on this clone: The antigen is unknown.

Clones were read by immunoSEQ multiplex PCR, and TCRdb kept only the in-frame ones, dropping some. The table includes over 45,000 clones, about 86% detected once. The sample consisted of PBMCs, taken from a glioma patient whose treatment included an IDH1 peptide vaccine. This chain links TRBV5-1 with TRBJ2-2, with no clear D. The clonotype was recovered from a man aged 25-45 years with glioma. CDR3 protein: CASSLVGNTGELFF. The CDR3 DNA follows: TGCGCCAGCAGCTTGGTTGGGAACACCGGGGAGCTGTTTTTT.